The 26 T cell receptor beta chains below come from one sample, sequenced in a study of blood T cell repertoires in COVID-19 (dated by TCRdb to about 2020). Libraries came from the immunoSEQ multiplex PCR assay. TCRdb holds this immuneACCESS table with in-frame rearrangements only. Some clones are missing; in checked studies, unresolved V genes explain under half, and the rest has no known cause. This sample has just under 60,000 clones in its table, and around 88% of those were observed once. About 4.3% of the sample rests with the top ten. The sequenced sample consisted of peripheral blood. These receptors were obtained from a man between 60 and 75 years old with acute or convalescent COVID-19.

The rearrangement uses TRBV5-5 and TRBJ1-6; D gene uncertain. The CDR3 covers 15 residues. Germline V gene data show CDR1 as SGHKS and CDR2 as YYEKEE (reference sequence). Trimming removed 5 bases at V and 8 bases at J, with 17 bases between. The CDR3 reads CASSRNAPGDSPLHF. The CDR3 coding sequence is TGTGCCAGCAGTAGGAATGCTCCCGGGGATTCACCCCTCCACTTT.

The CDR3 protein is CASSQPDRNTEAFF. CDR3 coding DNA: TGTGCCAGCAGTCAGCCTGACAGGAACACTGAAGCTTTCTTT. The gene calls are TRBV27 and TRBJ1-1; tentatively, D is TRBD1 (5 bases). The V end was cut by 5 bases, the J end by 1 base, with 11 bases between. This CDR3 contains 14 residues. CDR1 is MNHEY, CDR2 SMNVEV, per germline (reference sequence).

This clone has a single count. This chain connects TRBV27 to TRBJ1-4; 9 bases fit TRBD1. The CDR3 contains 15 residues. CDR1 is MNHEY, CDR2 SMNVEV, per germline (reference sequence). V lost 1 base and J lost 10; bases outside the gene matches: 7. CDR3 coding DNA: TGTGCCAGCAGTTTATTGGGACAGGGCTTTGGAAAACTGTTTTTT. It translates to CASSLLGQGFGKLFF.

The chain links TRBV7-2 to TRBJ2-7, with 7 nucleotides matching TRBD1. Trimming took 2 bases from V and 3 from J; bases not matched to a gene: 10. This CDR3 contains 16 residues. CDR1 and CDR2 from the germline V gene are SGHTA and FQGNSA. CDR3 sequence: CASSLFRPTGSYEQYF. The CDR3 nucleotides are TGTGCCAGCAGCTTATTCCGCCCGACAGGGAGCTACGAGCAGTACTTC.

The chain recombines TRBV25-1 with TRBJ1-1, with D unclear. Germline CDR1 and CDR2: MGHDK and SYGVNS. V shed 4 bases and J shed 0 bases, with 15 bases lying between them. The CDR3 consists of 16 residues. In DNA form, the CDR3 reads TGTGCCAGCAGTGGTTGGGGAGGCCTTATGAACACTGAAGCTTTCTTT. The encoded protein is CASSGWGGLMNTEAFF.

This clone was seen a single time. The chain recombines TRBV9 with TRBJ2-6, with 8 positions matching TRBD2. Germline CDR1 and CDR2: SGDLS and YYNGEE. V lost 3 bases and J lost 0; bases outside the gene matches: 11. This CDR3 contains 19 residues. CDR3 nucleotide sequence: TGTGCCAGCAGCGAGGATAGCGGGGATTACCTCTCTGGGGCCAACGTCCTGACTTTC. This gives the protein CASSEDSGDYLSGANVLTF.

The chain has TRBV18 and TRBJ1-1; a possible D gene is TRBD1 (6 bases). The germline V gene encodes CDR1 KGHSH and CDR2 LQKENI. This CDR3 is 15 amino acids long. V lost 3 bases to trimming and J lost 1 base, with 12 bases between them. Here the CDR3 reads CASSPQGQGNTEAFF. CDR3 nucleotide sequence: TGTGCCAGCTCACCTCAGGGACAAGGGAACACTGAAGCTTTCTTT.

This chain uses TRBV27 with TRBJ1-2; D may be TRBD1 (5 bases). Germline loops: CDR1 MNHEY, CDR2 SMNVEV (reference sequence). The CDR3 is 13 residues long. V lost 10 bases, J lost 8 bases, and 20 bases lay in between. In nucleotides, the CDR3 is TGTGCCACCTCCGGGATGGGGGGTGGGGGCTACACCTTC. Translating gives CATSGMGGGGYTF.

The chain links TRBV7-9 to TRBJ1-1; TRBD1 is a possible D gene (6 bases). Germline lookup yields CDR1 SEHNR and CDR2 FQNEAQ (reference sequence). The CDR3 is 15 amino acids. V was shortened by 0 bases and J by 2 bases, with 10 bases between the two germline ends. CDR3 residues: CASSLAARGNTEAFF. CDR3 nucleotide sequence: TGTGCCAGCAGCTTAGCGGCCAGGGGAAACACTGAAGCTTTCTTT.

The rearrangement joins TRBV2 to TRBJ2-1; 9 bases match TRBD2. Germline CDR1 reads SNHLY; CDR2 reads FYNNEI. The V and J ends lost 10 bases and 7 bases, in that order; junction bases with no gene match: 14. CDR3 length equals 15 residues. Written as DNA, the CDR3 is TGTGCCACTAGCGGGACCTCGCCGGGAATGAATGAGCAGTTCTTC. Translated, it gives CATSGTSPGMNEQFF.

The rearrangement uses TRBV6-5 and TRBJ2-1; 7 bases fit TRBD1. Germline V gene sequence: CDR1 MNHEY, CDR2 SVGAGI. Unmatched junction bases numbered 10, after V lost 6 bases and J lost 5 bases. The CDR3 contains 15 residues. The CDR3 loop is CASRLSRDSNNEQFF. As DNA, the CDR3 is TGTGCCAGCAGACTGAGCCGGGACAGCAACAATGAGCAGTTCTTC.

The genes are TRBV25-1 and TRBJ2-1; D unclear. CDR1 is MGHDK and CDR2 is SYGVNS in the germline V gene. V was pared by 4 bases and J by 3 bases, with 7 bases between. This CDR3 contains 13 residues. CDR3 nucleotides: TGTGCCAGCAGTGTGGGCAGCTACAATGAGCAGTTCTTC. Translated: CASSVGSYNEQFF.

This clone was seen a few times. The rearrangement joins TRBV11-3 to TRBJ2-1; D might be TRBD2 (5 bases). This CDR3 has 13 residues. Trimming shortened V by 5 bases and J by 12 bases, and 17 bases separated the two germline ends. Germline assignment: CDR1 SGHNT and CDR2 YENEEA. This CDR3 is CASSHSPGIGQFF. CDR3 DNA sequence: TGTGCCAGCAGCCACTCCCCCGGGATTGGGCAGTTCTTC. The variable domain in full, completed from reference TRBV11-3 and TRBJ2-1, reads EAGVVQSPRYKIIEKKQPVAFWCNPISGHNTLYWYLQNLGQGPELLIRYENEEAVDDSQLPKDRFSAERLKGVDSTLKIQPAELGDSAVYLCASSHSPGIGQFFGPGTRLTVL.

This chain links TRBV5-1 with TRBJ2-7; 12 nucleotides align to TRBD2. Trimming cost V 1 base and J 5 bases; bases outside gene matches: 7. Germline loops: CDR1 SGHRS, CDR2 YFSETQ. The CDR3 extends over 16 amino acids. The CDR3 DNA reads as TGCGCCAGCAGCTTGATTGCGACTAGCGGGAGCCACGAGCAGTACTTC. Amino acids: CASSLIATSGSHEQYF.

The CDR3 bases are TGTGCCAGCAGAAAACAGGATGAGCAGTTCTTC. Encoded protein: CASRKQDEQFF. This rearrangement joins TRBV3-1 (or the pseudogene TRBV3-2) to TRBJ2-1; D might be TRBD1 (5 bases). V dropped 6 bases and J dropped 8 bases, with 8 bases sitting between them. The CDR3 is 11 residues long. The germline CDR1 and CDR2 sequences are LGHDT and YNNKEL (reference sequence).

The chain carries TRBV5-4 and TRBJ2-2; 8 bases are a match to TRBD2. Looked up from germline, CDR1 is SGHNT and CDR2 is YYREEE (reference sequence). The CDR3 contains 15 residues. The V gene end was trimmed by 1 base and the J gene end by 6 bases; junction bases not matched to a gene: 5. DNA of the CDR3: TGTGCCAGCAGCTTGCCAGCGGGAGCGTCCGGGGAGCTGTTTTTT. It specifies CASSLPAGASGELFF. The full variable domain, completed using reference TRBV5-4 and TRBJ2-2, is ETGVTQSPTHLIKTRGQQVTLRCSSQSGHNTVSWYQQALGQGPQFIFQYYREEENGRGNFPPRFSGLQFPNYSSELNVNALELDDSALYLCASSLPAGASGELFFGEGSRLTVL.

This clone was seen once. J is TRBJ1-2 and V is TRBV28, with TRBD1 matching 7 bases. V was pared by 6 bases and J by 4 bases, with 5 bases of the junction left unmatched. The germline V gene has CDR1 MDHEN and CDR2 SYDVKM. CDR3 size: 13 residues. CDR3 in amino acids: CASSLTGPYGYTF. The CDR3 coding sequence is TGTGCCAGCAGCCTGACAGGGCCCTATGGCTACACCTTC.

The chain couples TRBV2 to TRBJ2-1; 10 bases align to TRBD2. V lost 2 bases, J lost 5 bases, and 3 bases stayed unmatched. Germline loops: CDR1 SNHLY, CDR2 FYNNEI. The CDR3 runs to 15 residues. This CDR3 is CASSEKREGNNEQFF. The CDR3 nucleotides are TGTGCCAGCAGTGAAAAGCGGGAGGGTAACAATGAGCAGTTCTTC.

The chain recombines TRBV5-1 with TRBJ1-2; D gene ambiguous. Germline assignment: CDR1 SGHRS and CDR2 YFSETQ. V was trimmed by 4 bases and J by 2 bases, leaving 6 bases between them. This CDR3 spans 12 amino acids. This CDR3 is CASSGNNYGYTF. The CDR3 nucleotides are TGCGCCAGCAGCGGCAACAACTATGGCTACACCTTC.

CDR3 protein: CASSEGYGQATYEQYF. CDR3 nucleotides: TGTGCCAGCAGTGAAGGATACGGACAGGCCACCTACGAGCAGTACTTC. The V call is TRBV2, the J call TRBJ2-7, with 7 bases matching TRBD1. Germline assignment: CDR1 SNHLY and CDR2 FYNNEI. With V trimmed by 1 base and J by 2 bases, 8 bases remained unmatched. The length of the CDR3 is 16 residues.

The chain combines TRBV9 with TRBJ2-3; 11 nucleotides agree with TRBD2. Germline-derived CDR1 and CDR2 are SGDLS and YYNGEE. With 3 bases clipped from V and 7 bases from J, the junction kept 4 bases outside the gene matches. This CDR3 is built from 14 residues. CDR3 DNA sequence: TGTGCCAGCAGCGGGGGACTAGCGGAAAATACGCAGTATTTT. As protein: CASSGGLAENTQYF. The full variable domain, completed using reference TRBV9 and TRBJ2-3, is DSGVTQTPKHLITATGQRVTLRCSPRSGDLSVYWYQQSLDQGLQFLIQYYNGEERAKGNILERFSAQQFPDLHSELNLSSLELGDSALYFCASSGGLAENTQYFGPGTRLTVL.

This rearrangement joins TRBV2 to TRBJ2-3; TRBD2 aligns across 13 bases. The CDR3 covers 16 residues. Germline V lookup: CDR1 SNHLY, CDR2 FYNNEI. Unmatched junction bases numbered 4, after V lost 5 bases and J lost 2 bases. DNA of the CDR3: TGTGCCAGCAGTTCCGGGACTAGCGGGACCACAGATACGCAGTATTTT. Translating it yields CASSSGTSGTTDTQYF. The full variable domain, rest sourced from reference TRBV2 and TRBJ2-3, is EPEVTQTPSHQVTQMGQEVILRCVPISNHLYFYWYRQILGQKVEFLVSFYNNEISEKSEIFDDQFSVERPDGSNFTLKIRSTKLEDSAMYFCASSSGTSGTTDTQYFGPGTRLTVL.

The chain has TRBV27 and TRBJ2-7; 7 positions match TRBD1. Per germline, CDR1 MNHEY and CDR2 SMNVEV (reference sequence). Trimming at V came to 4 bases and at J to 6 bases, leaving 3 bases not matched to a gene. The CDR3 length is 12 residues. The CDR3 protein is CASSSTGFEQYF. The CDR3 coding sequence is TGTGCCAGCAGTTCGACAGGGTTCGAGCAGTACTTC.

The count of this clone is one. The chain recombines TRBV2 with TRBJ2-7; 9 bases are shared with TRBD1. The germline gives CDR1 SNHLY, CDR2 FYNNEI. The CDR3 is 16 residues long. J lost 0 bases, V lost 8 bases, and 11 bases had no gene match. DNA of the CDR3: TGTGCCAGCTCCGGATGGGACAGGGACAGCTCCTACGAGCAGTACTTC. This encodes CASSGWDRDSSYEQYF.

The V gene is TRBV19, the J gene TRBJ1-2; 9 bases agree with TRBD1. The germline V gene encodes CDR1 LNHDA and CDR2 SQIVND (reference sequence). This CDR3 spans 14 amino acids. V shed 7 bases, J shed 3 bases, and the junction held 6 bases outside the gene matches. CDR3 coding DNA: TGTGCCAGTACCGTGACAGGGGGTGACTATGGCTACACCTTC. Protein sequence: CASTVTGGDYGYTF. Together with reference TRBV19 and TRBJ1-2, the CDR3 gives the full variable domain: DGGITQSPKYLFRKEGQNVTLSCEQNLNHDAMYWYRQDPGQGLRLIYYSQIVNDFQKGDIAEGYSVSREKKESFPLTVTSAQKNPTAFYLCASTVTGGDYGYTFGSGTRLTVV.

Only one count was recorded for this clone. V usage is TRBV21-1 and J usage is TRBJ2-7; TRBD2, the D gene given by the table, was not confirmed from the DNA. TRBV21-1 is termed a pseudogene. The CDR3 consists of 13 residues. The CDR3 reads CASSRPLVYEQYF. The CDR3 nucleotides read TGTGCCAGCAGCAGACCACTAGTCTACGAGCAGTACTTC.